The present T cell receptor beta chain was sequenced within a study of blood T cell repertoires in COVID-19. Using immunoSEQ multiplex PCR, the repertoire was profiled, and TCRdb retains in-frame clones only, with some absent. The table includes over 250,000 clones, about nine tenths detected once. V lost 1 base, J lost 4 bases, and 5 bases stayed unmatched. In germline, CDR1 is GTSNPN, CDR2 SVGIG (reference sequence). This CDR3 comprises 17 residues. The source of this sequence is a woman in her twenties or thirties with COVID-19, enrolled during active disease. This sequence joins TRBV30 and TRBJ2-3; 16 bases map to TRBD2. Sample: peripheral blood. The CDR3 reads CAWSEGGLAGGADTQYF. The CDR3 DNA is TGTGCCTGGAGTGAGGGGGGACTAGCGGGAGGGGCAGATACGCAGTATTTT.